This T cell receptor (beta chain) came from a study of cytomegalovirus exposure and HLA in healthy donors. Both 60 Vbeta primers and 13 Jbeta primers went into the PCR. Measured with immunoSEQ multiplex PCR; TCRdb has only the in-frame clones, and not every one. Of hundreds of thousands of clones in the sample, about 89% were seen once. V shed 6 bases and J shed 1 base, with 13 bases lying between them. The CDR3 extends over 15 amino acids. Germline CDR1 and CDR2: MRHNA and SNTAGT. The TCR sequence derives from a woman aged 18-30 years in good health and CMV-seronegative. The J gene is TRBJ1-5, the V gene TRBV6-4; perhaps TRBD1 as D (6 bases). The source material was PBMCs. Here the CDR3 reads CASRPQGQSNQPQHF. In DNA form, the CDR3 reads TGTGCCAGCAGGCCACAGGGACAAAGCAATCAGCCCCAGCATTTT.